A selection of T cell receptor beta chains follows, all from one sample in a study of T cell responses to AZD1222 COVID-19 vaccine. Sequencing was performed with immunoSEQ multiplex PCR; in TCRdb, only in-frame clones are kept and a portion is missing. The repertoire consists of 100,000 to 150,000 clones, with just under 95% occurring once and the leading ten covering approximately 1.2%. Sample: peripheral blood, taken 28 days after the second AZD1222 dose. Receptors were obtained from an adult who received the AZD1222 COVID-19 vaccine. CDR3s include the opening cysteine and the closing phenylalanine or tryptophan. The D gene is left open where the match is weak. The listing skips clone size in some rows; elsewhere it reads once, few, many or a size class.

abundance: -
d_gene: -
j_gene: TRBJ1-2
v_gene: TRBV5-1
CDR3nt: TGCGCCAGCAGCTTACGAGACTATGGCTACACCTTC
CDR3aa: CASSLRDYGYTF

abundance: -
d_gene: -
j_gene: TRBJ1-4
v_gene: TRBV15
CDR3nt: TGTGCCACCAGCAGAGATAGGGCCCCGGTACTGTTTTTT
CDR3aa: CATSRDRAPVLFF

abundance: -
d_gene: -
j_gene: TRBJ1-1
v_gene: TRBV28
CDR3nt: TGTGCCAGCAGTTTAATGGGGGCCAACACTGAAGCTTTCTTT
CDR3aa: CASSLMGANTEAFF

abundance: once
d_gene: -
j_gene: TRBJ1-1
v_gene: TRBV28
CDR3nt: TGTGCCAGTGTACAAGAGGCCAACACTGAAGCTTTCTTT
CDR3aa: CASVQEANTEAFF

abundance: -
d_gene: -
j_gene: TRBJ1-2
v_gene: TRBV6-5
CDR3nt: TGTGCCAGCAGTTACGCCGGACATCTTGGCTACACCTTC
CDR3aa: CASSYAGHLGYTF

abundance: once
d_gene: TRBD1
j_gene: TRBJ1-2
v_gene: TRBV12-3/TRBV12-4
CDR3nt: TGTGCCAGCAGTAGGACAGGGGGCTATGGCTACACCTTC
CDR3aa: CASSRTGGYGYTF

abundance: -
d_gene: -
j_gene: TRBJ2-1
v_gene: TRBV2
CDR3nt: TGTGCCAGCAGTCCAGCCGGGCCCAACTTGGGGAATGAGCAGTTCTTC
CDR3aa: CASSPAGPNLGNEQFF

abundance: -
d_gene: -
j_gene: TRBJ2-2
v_gene: TRBV12-3/TRBV12-4
CDR3nt: TGTGCCAGCAGTTTACGAGTCGGGGAGCTGTTTTTT
CDR3aa: CASSLRVGELFF

abundance: -
d_gene: -
j_gene: TRBJ2-5
v_gene: TRBV7-7
CDR3nt: TGTGCCAGCAGCATACGACAGAAAGAGACCCAGTACTTC
CDR3aa: CASSIRQKETQYF

abundance: -
d_gene: -
j_gene: TRBJ2-1
v_gene: TRBV25-1
CDR3nt: TGTGCGACCACCCGGACCGGGGGCTCCTACAATGAGCAGTTCTTC
CDR3aa: CATTRTGGSYNEQFF

abundance: -
d_gene: TRBD1
j_gene: TRBJ2-1
v_gene: TRBV7-2
CDR3nt: TGTGCCAGCAGCTCCCAACCGGGACAGGGTCGGAATGAGCAGTTCTTC
CDR3aa: CASSSQPGQGRNEQFF

abundance: -
d_gene: -
j_gene: TRBJ1-4
v_gene: TRBV7-9
CDR3nt: TGTGCCAGCAGCTTAGCGGGACAAGAAAAACTGTTTTTT
CDR3aa: CASSLAGQEKLFF

abundance: -
d_gene: -
j_gene: TRBJ1-5
v_gene: TRBV5-6
CDR3nt: TGTGCCAGCAGCTTGGGGGCATTGCCTCGACAGCCCCAGCATTTT
CDR3aa: CASSLGALPRQPQHF

abundance: -
d_gene: -
j_gene: TRBJ1-1
v_gene: TRBV19
CDR3nt: TGTGCCAGTACCATGGCAGGAGGCACTGAAGCTTTCTTT
CDR3aa: CASTMAGGTEAFF

abundance: few
d_gene: TRBD2
j_gene: TRBJ2-3
v_gene: TRBV7-2
CDR3nt: TGTGCCAGCAGCTCACCCAGCGGGGGAGGCACAGATACGCAGTATTTT
CDR3aa: CASSSPSGGGTDTQYF